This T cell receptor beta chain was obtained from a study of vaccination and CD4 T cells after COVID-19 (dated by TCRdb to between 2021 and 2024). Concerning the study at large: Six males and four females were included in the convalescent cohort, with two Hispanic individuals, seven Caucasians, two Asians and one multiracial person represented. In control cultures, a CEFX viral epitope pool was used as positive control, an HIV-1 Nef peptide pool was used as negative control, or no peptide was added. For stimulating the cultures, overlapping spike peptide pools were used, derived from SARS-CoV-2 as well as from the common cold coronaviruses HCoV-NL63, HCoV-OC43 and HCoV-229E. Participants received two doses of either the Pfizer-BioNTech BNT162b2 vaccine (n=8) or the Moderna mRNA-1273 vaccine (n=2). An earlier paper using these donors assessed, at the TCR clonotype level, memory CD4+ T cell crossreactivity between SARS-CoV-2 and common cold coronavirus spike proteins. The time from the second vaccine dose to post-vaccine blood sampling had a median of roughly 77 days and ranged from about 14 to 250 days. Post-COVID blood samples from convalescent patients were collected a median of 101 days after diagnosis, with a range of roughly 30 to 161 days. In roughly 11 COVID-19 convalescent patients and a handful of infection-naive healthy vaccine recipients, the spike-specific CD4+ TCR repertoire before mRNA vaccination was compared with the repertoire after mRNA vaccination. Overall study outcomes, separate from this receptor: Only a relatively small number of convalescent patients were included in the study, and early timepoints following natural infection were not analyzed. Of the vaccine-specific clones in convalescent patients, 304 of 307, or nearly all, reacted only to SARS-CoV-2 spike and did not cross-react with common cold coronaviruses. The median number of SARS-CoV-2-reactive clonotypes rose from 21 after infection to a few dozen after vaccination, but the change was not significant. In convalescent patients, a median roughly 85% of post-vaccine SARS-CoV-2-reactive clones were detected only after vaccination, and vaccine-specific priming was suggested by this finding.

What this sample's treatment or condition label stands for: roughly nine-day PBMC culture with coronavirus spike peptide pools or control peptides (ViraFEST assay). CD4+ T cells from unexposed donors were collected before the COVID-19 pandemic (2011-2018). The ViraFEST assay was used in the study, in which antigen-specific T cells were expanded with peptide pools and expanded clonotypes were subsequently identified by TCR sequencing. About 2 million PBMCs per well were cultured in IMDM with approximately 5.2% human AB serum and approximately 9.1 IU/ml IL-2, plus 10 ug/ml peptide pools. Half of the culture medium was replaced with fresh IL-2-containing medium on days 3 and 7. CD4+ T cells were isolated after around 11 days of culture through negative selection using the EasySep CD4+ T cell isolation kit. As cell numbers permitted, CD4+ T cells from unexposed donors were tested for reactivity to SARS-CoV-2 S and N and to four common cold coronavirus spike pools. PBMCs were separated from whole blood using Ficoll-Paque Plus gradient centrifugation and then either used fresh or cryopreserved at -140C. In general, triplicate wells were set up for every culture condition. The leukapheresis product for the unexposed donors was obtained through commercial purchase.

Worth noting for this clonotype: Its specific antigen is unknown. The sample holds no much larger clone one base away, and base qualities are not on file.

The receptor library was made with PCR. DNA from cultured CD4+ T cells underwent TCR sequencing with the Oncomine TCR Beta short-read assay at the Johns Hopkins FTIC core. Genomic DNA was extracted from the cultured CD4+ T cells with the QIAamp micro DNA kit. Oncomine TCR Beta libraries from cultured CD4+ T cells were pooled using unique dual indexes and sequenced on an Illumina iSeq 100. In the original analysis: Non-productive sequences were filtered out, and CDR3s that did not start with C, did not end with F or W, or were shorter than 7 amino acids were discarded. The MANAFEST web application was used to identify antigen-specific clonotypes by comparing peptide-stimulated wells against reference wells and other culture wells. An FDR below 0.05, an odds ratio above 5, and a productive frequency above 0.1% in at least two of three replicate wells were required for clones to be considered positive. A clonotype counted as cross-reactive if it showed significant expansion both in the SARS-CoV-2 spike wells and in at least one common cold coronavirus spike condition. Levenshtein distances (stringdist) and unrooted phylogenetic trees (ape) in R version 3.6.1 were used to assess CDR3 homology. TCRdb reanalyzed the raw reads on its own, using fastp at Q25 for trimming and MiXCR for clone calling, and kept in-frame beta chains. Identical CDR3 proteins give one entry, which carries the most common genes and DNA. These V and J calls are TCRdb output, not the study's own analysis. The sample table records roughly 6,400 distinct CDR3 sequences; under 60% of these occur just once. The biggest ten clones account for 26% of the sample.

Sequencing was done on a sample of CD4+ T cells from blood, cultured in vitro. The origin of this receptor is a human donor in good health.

The CDR3 region reads CASRTLGNTIYF. The DNA sequence is given as TGTGCCAGCCGGACTCTAGGAAACACCATATATTTT. The rearrangement joined TRBV11-2 to TRBJ1-3, with the D gene too uncertain to name. The junction shows trimming of 8 bases on V and 4 bases on J, plus 9 bases between the germline ends. The CDR3, from cysteine to phenylalanine, totals 12 residues. Only the CDR3 region is kept as DNA, spanning 36 bases read in frame from base 1. CDR1 and CDR2 (SGHAT, FQNNGV) derive from the germline V gene.